This T cell receptor (beta chain) emerged from a study of cytomegalovirus exposure and HLA in healthy donors. Findings of the study overall: A later analysis found first-cohort TCR clusters tended to co-occur in the 95 to 150 validation repertoires. Investigators reported 150 to 200 TCR beta chains as tied to cytomegalovirus. Rarity marked most TCR sequences, yet some public TCRs occurred in many donors.

Looked up from germline, CDR1 is SGDLS and CDR2 is YYNGEE. Trimming cost V 0 bases and J 6 bases; bases outside gene matches: 11. CDR3 length equals 17 residues. Clones were sequenced by immunoSEQ multiplex PCR, and TCRdb holds only the in-frame ones, with some missing. Among hundreds of thousands of clones, 86% were seen once, and the ten largest hold 0.65% to 0.95%. A word on this clone: The antigen remains unidentified.

This sequence was found in a woman between 18 and 29 years old in good health and CMV-seronegative. The rearrangement joins TRBV9 to TRBJ1-5, with TRBD1 identical over 8 bases. The specimen was PBMCs. CDR3 nucleotides: TGTGCCAGCAGCGTAGGGACAGGGCTATCAATCAGTCAGCCCCAGCATTTT. Encoded protein: CASSVGTGLSISQPQHF.